This TCR beta chain was captured by sequencing in a study of T cell repertoires in cytomegalovirus infection. Study summary: The public TCR beta signatures pointed to both CMV infection and matching HLA type.

CDR1 is LGHNA and CDR2 is YNFKEQ in the germline V gene. The CDR3 covers 14 residues. The V gene end was trimmed by 5 bases and the J gene end by 0 bases; junction bases not matched to a gene: 3. TCRdb passed the reads through MiXCR, listing each CDR3 protein once. The sample lists roughly 230,000 distinct CDR3 sequences, about a sixth occurring once. General study points: HLA-C-restricted CMV-specific TCR beta clonotypes were dominant in the ex vivo response.

Remarks on this clonotype: Its antigen is currently unknown.

Sequencing was performed on CD8+ T cells from PBMCs. The chain is built from TRBV4-2 and TRBJ1-1, with 7 bases aligning to TRBD1. The source is a human donor in good health (CMV status not recorded). Some clones in this sample may be carry-over from other donors' samples. CDR3 sequence: CASSGTELNTEAFF. The CDR3 DNA reads TGTGCCAGCAGCGGGACAGAATTGAACACTGAAGCTTTCTTT.